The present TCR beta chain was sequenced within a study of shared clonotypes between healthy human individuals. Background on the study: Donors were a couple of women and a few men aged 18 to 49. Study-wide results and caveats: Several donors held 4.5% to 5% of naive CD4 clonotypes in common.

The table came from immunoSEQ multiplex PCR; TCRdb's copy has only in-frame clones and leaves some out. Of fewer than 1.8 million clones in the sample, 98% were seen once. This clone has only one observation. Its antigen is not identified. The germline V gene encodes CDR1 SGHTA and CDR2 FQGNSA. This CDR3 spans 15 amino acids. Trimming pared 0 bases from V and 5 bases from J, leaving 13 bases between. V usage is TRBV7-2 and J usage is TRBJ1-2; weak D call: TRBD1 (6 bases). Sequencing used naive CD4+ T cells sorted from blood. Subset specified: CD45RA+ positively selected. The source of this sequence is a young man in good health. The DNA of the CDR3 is TGTGCCAGCAGCTTAGCCCGGGACACCCAATATGGCTACACCTTC. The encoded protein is CASSLARDTQYGYTF.